The 6 T cell receptor beta chains given below trace back to one sample, sequenced in a study of CD8 T cells in Susac syndrome. The RNA input was about 0.5 to 1 ug, and it was reverse transcribed with random hexamers. Each CDR3 protein gets one entry after TCRdb re-called the immunoSEQ multiplex PCR reads with MiXCR. There are about 150,000 distinct CDR3 sequences in the sample; over 95% occur only once, and 0.15% lies in the top ten. The sequenced sample consisted of CD8+ T cells from PBMCs. These receptors all stem from a human donor with multiple sclerosis.

V gene TRBV29-1 combines with J gene TRBJ1-2; possibly TRBD1 for D (5 bases). Trimming pared 3 bases from V and 6 bases from J, leaving 8 bases between. Germline lookup yields CDR1 SQVTM and CDR2 ANQGSEA. The length of the CDR3 is 11 residues. This CDR3 reads CSVEGGNGYTF. CDR3 sequence (DNA): TGCAGCGTTGAGGGGGGGAATGGCTACACCTTC.

The chain joins TRBV29-1 to TRBJ1-2, with 11 positions matching TRBD1. Germline CDR1 and CDR2: SQVTM and ANQGSEA. V trimming: 6 bases; J trimming: 8 bases; junction bases outside the gene matches: 2. CDR3 length: 11 residues. Here the CDR3 DNA reads TGCAGCGTCCGGGACAGGGGGGGCTACACCTTC. It translates to CSVRDRGGYTF.

The chain uses TRBV20-1 and TRBJ2-7; unclear D gene. The CDR3 is 10 amino acids. Between the trimmed V and J ends, which lost 6 bases and 2 bases, there was a span of 5 bases. Germline values: CDR1 DFQATT, CDR2 SNEGSKA (reference sequence). CDR3 loop: CSASTYEQYV. The CDR3 DNA reads as TGCAGTGCCAGTACCTACGAGCAGTACGTC.

The chain uses TRBV7-9 and TRBJ2-1, with TRBD1 matching 7 bases. J was trimmed by 8 bases and V by 1 base; bases with no gene match: 14. This CDR3 region has 17 residues. CDR1 SEHNR and CDR2 FQNEAQ come from the germline V gene (reference sequence). The DNA of the CDR3 is TGTGCCAGCAGCTTAGTCGGTAGGGGGCCCCTCGGACATGAGCAGTTCTTC. Its protein is CASSLVGRGPLGHEQFF.

The rearrangement uses TRBV3-1 and TRBJ2-2; no definite D call. The CDR3 loop spans 14 amino acids. Germline V gene lookup returns CDR1 LGHDT and CDR2 YNNKEL (reference sequence). Trimming pared 7 bases from V and 4 bases from J, leaving 13 bases between. The CDR3 DNA reads TGTGCCAGCACCTGGTTTCAGGCCACCGGGGAGCTGTTTTTT. Its protein product is CASTWFQATGELFF.

The rearrangement uses TRBV4-2 and TRBJ2-5; 11 positions match TRBD2. The CDR3 loop spans 16 amino acids. The V and J ends lost 0 bases and 4 bases, in that order; junction bases with no gene match: 4. Germline V gene lookup returns CDR1 LGHNA and CDR2 YNFKEQ. The CDR3 coding sequence is TGTGCCAGCAGCCAAGATAGCGGGGGGGCCGGAGAGACCCAGTACTTC. It yields the protein CASSQDSGGAGETQYF.